The present T cell receptor (beta chain) was sequenced within a study of cytomegalovirus exposure and HLA in healthy donors. Broader study findings: Reported findings show TCR beta sequences accurately forecast HLA-A and HLA-B alleles in most subjects.

Worth noting for this clone: The antigen is unknown.

Germline V gives CDR1 MGHRA, CDR2 YSYEKL. Trimming pared 1 base from V and 0 bases from J, leaving 7 bases between. The CDR3 sequence is 15 residues long. The study ran its PCR with 60 Vbeta and 13 Jbeta primers. Sequenced by immunoSEQ multiplex PCR; TCRdb stores in-frame clones only, minus some. The sample has just over 150,000 clones; about 75% are singletons. The sample comprised PBMCs. This receptor was taken from a female donor in good health and CMV-seronegative. V is TRBV4-1 and J is TRBJ1-3; D remains ambiguous. CDR3 residues: CASSQVHSSGNTIYF. The CDR3 coding sequence is TGCGCCAGCAGCCAAGTCCATAGCTCTGGAAACACCATATATTTT.